This TCR beta chain was retrieved from a study of shared clonotypes between healthy human individuals. General observations from the study: Clonotypes not shared had lower generation probabilities than those common to all four donors.

About this clone itself: Its specificity is unknown.

Germline V CDR1 and CDR2: MGHRA, YSYEKL. V lost 0 bases and J 2 bases, leaving 13 bases between the germline ends. The CDR3 has 16 amino acids. Per the authors' pipeline: Sequence data from immunoSEQ were junction-only and lacked quality scores; consequently, filtering differed. Data came from immunoSEQ multiplex PCR; TCRdb stores just in-frame clones and leaves some out. D and trimming were read from the DNA, whereas the V and J calls and clone size are those reported in that table. The table lists about 1 million clones, about three quarters of them singletons. Splitting the CD4+ cells yielded a CD45RA+ naive subset and a CD45RA-negative memory subset.

The TCR originated in a man between 18 and 35 years old in good health. The chain combines TRBV4-1 with TRBJ2-5; the D call may be TRBD1 or TRBD2 (6 bases each). Sequencing was performed on memory CD4+ T cells sorted from blood. Sample subset: CD45RA-negative fraction. The CDR3 DNA follows: TGCGCCAGCAGCCAAGAAGGGGGGCTTTCACAAGAGACCCAGTACTTC. Its protein is CASSQEGGLSQETQYF.